The clone carrying this T cell receptor (beta chain) is deemed medium-sized. What it binds is unknown. The data are from a study of CD8+ T cells in alopecia areata. Across the study: Treatment comprised oral tofacitinib, 5 to 10 mg twice daily, in treated patients. A 6-month off-drug phase came after tofacitinib, which had lasted 6 to 18 months. Study-level results: TCR sharing was clearer in mice than between patients, perhaps partly owing to patient HLA diversity.

Lesional scalp punch biopsies and peripheral blood were collected from alopecia areata patients. This CDR3 is built from 15 residues. V shed 0 bases, J shed 1 base, and the junction held 1 base outside the gene matches. Germline V CDR1 and CDR2: SGHNT, YYREEE (reference sequence). Following extraction, RNA underwent reverse transcription to cDNA, which served as the sequencing template. Measured with immunoSEQ multiplex PCR; TCRdb has only the in-frame clones, and not every one. Of under 7,500 clones listed, 67% are singletons. The rearrangement joins TRBV5-4 to TRBJ2-3, with 8 positions matching TRBD1. The sequence was collected from a human donor with alopecia areata. The material was skin, obtained at week 0. The CDR3 bases are TGTGCCAGCAGCTTGGTGGGACAGGGCACAGATACGCAGTATTTT. It encodes CASSLVGQGTDTQYF.